What follows are 28 T cell receptor beta chains derived from one specimen sequenced in a study of neoadjuvant anti-PD-1 for oral cavity cancer. Only in-frame clones appear in the TCRdb table, and some are missing; sequencing was by immunoSEQ multiplex PCR. Of 7,000 to 9,000 clones in the sample, roughly 54% were seen once. The starting material was tumor tissue, obtained before nivolumab (anti-PD-1) treatment. The receptor set was obtained from a person between 40 and 79 years old with oral cavity squamous cell carcinoma.

This chain connects TRBV25-1 to TRBJ2-7, with D possibly called TRBD1 or TRBD2 (5 bases each). V dropped 4 bases and J dropped 9 bases, with 19 bases sitting between them. The CDR3 extends over 14 amino acids. Germline V gene sequence: CDR1 MGHDK, CDR2 SYGVNS. CDR3 coding DNA: TGTGCCAGCAGTGTTTACGAGTTGGGGGAACCGCAGTACTTC. Its translation: CASSVYELGEPQYF.

CDR3 region: CASSFWGRGSTGELFF. CDR3 coding DNA: TGTGCCAGCAGCTTTTGGGGGAGGGGGAGCACCGGGGAGCTGTTTTTT. V and J are TRBV7-2 and TRBJ2-2; TRBD2 is a possible D gene (7 bases). Germline V gene data show CDR1 as SGHTA and CDR2 as FQGNSA. Trimming shortened V by 3 bases and J by 4 bases, and 15 bases separated the two germline ends. This CDR3 is 16 amino acids long.

The chain employs TRBV7-2 and TRBJ2-5; D uncertain. Trimming took 4 bases from V and 3 from J, leaving 9 bases between them. Germline assignment: CDR1 SGHTA and CDR2 FQGNSA. The CDR3 spans 13 residues. DNA for the CDR3: TGTGCCAGCAGCTCATCCCCGAAAGAGACCCAGTACTTC. This sequence encodes CASSSSPKETQYF.

This rearrangement joins TRBV28 to TRBJ2-7; D ambiguous. CDR3 length: 12 residues. V was pared by 8 bases and J by 3 bases, with 11 bases between. Germline V gene lookup returns CDR1 MDHEN and CDR2 SYDVKM. CDR3 bases: TGTGCCAGCCTCCGAGGAAGCTACGAGCAGTACTTC. This encodes CASLRGSYEQYF.

This clone turned up a few times. This chain connects TRBV6-1 to TRBJ1-1; a weak D match, TRBD1 (6 bases). The CDR3 consists of 13 residues. Germline V gives CDR1 MNHNS, CDR2 SASEGT. V was clipped by 7 bases and J by 4 bases, with 13 bases between them. CDR3 sequence: CASTGQRGTEAFF. The CDR3 DNA sequence: TGTGCCAGCACCGGACAGAGGGGCACTGAAGCTTTCTTT.

The chain recombines TRBV9 with TRBJ1-1; the D gene is possibly TRBD1 (6 bases). With 0 bases removed from V and 5 bases from J, the gap between germline ends came to 11 bases. CDR1 SGDLS and CDR2 YYNGEE come from the germline V gene. The CDR3 covers 14 residues. For the CDR3, the DNA is TGTGCCAGCAGCGTAGAAGGGGGTGAAACTGAAGCTTTCTTT. It is translated as CASSVEGGETEAFF.

This clone has more than one count but fewer than ten. The chain couples TRBV14 to TRBJ1-1; TRBD1 matches 9 bases. Germline V CDR1 and CDR2: SGHDN, FVKESK. The V and J ends lost 3 bases and 5 bases, in that order; junction bases with no gene match: 10. The CDR3 is made up of 16 amino acids. CDR3 residues: CASSHATGQGRTEAFF. The DNA for the CDR3 is TGTGCCAGCAGCCACGCTACGGGACAGGGCCGAACTGAAGCTTTCTTT. Filled out from reference TRBV14 and TRBJ1-1, the complete variable domain reads EAGVTQFPSHSVIEKGQTVTLRCDPISGHDNLYWYRRVMGKEIKFLLHFVKESKQDESGMPNNRFLAERTGGTYSTLKVQPAELEDSGVYFCASSHATGQGRTEAFFGQGTRLTVV.

This clone was observed a handful of times. The chain has TRBV23-1 and TRBJ2-1; D is unresolved. TRBV23-1 is an ORF, with its function uncertain. This CDR3 has 9 residues. The ends were cut back, 7 bases at V and 10 bases at J, with 5 bases in the middle. The CDR3 here is CASTGEQFF. CDR3 in DNA: TGCGCCAGCACTGGCGAGCAGTTCTTC.

This chain joins TRBV19 and TRBJ1-5; D is perhaps TRBD1 (5 bases). Per germline, CDR1 LNHDA and CDR2 SQIVND (reference sequence). V lost 5 bases and J 0 bases, leaving 17 bases between the germline ends. The CDR3 length is 17 residues. CDR3 nucleotides: TGTGCCAGTAGTCCCCCCCGGCGACAGAGTAGCAATCAGCCCCAGCATTTT. This translates into CASSPPRRQSSNQPQHF.

The chain employs TRBV5-4 and TRBJ1-2; D is ambiguous. Deletions cut 0 bases from V and 4 bases from J, with 10 bases between. The CDR3 covers 14 residues. CDR1 is SGHNT and CDR2 is YYREEE in the germline V gene (reference sequence). The CDR3 bases are TGTGCCAGCAGCTTGGGTGGGCGGGCCTATGGCTACACCTTC. It specifies CASSLGGRAYGYTF.

This clone was observed a single time. The chain recombines TRBV9 with TRBJ2-2; D unresolved. V was pared by 4 bases and J by 7 bases, with 11 bases between. The length of the CDR3 is 13 residues. CDR1 and CDR2 (germline): SGDLS, YYNGEE. The CDR3 bases are TGTGCCAGCAGCCAAAGCCAGATCGGGGAGCTGTTTTTT. Protein product: CASSQSQIGELFF.

This rearrangement joins TRBV7-9 to TRBJ2-6, with a tentative D call TRBD1 (6 bases). The V gene's germline CDR1 is SEHNR and CDR2 FQNEAQ (reference sequence). The CDR3 is made up of 15 amino acids. The ends were cut back, 6 bases at V and 0 bases at J, with 9 bases in the middle. The CDR3 DNA reads TGTGCCAGCAGACTACAGGGCTCTGGGGCCAACGTCCTGACTTTC. Its protein is CASRLQGSGANVLTF. Looking up the rest from reference TRBV7-9 and TRBJ2-6 gives the full variable domain: DTGVSQNPRHKITKRGQNVTFRCDPISEHNRLYWYRQTLGQGPEFLTYFQNEAQLEKSRLLSDRFSAERPKGSFSTLEIQRTEQGDSAMYLCASRLQGSGANVLTFGAGSRLTVL.

This clone was found a few times. CDR3 sequence: CASSYRENQPQHF. The CDR3 nucleotides read TGTGCCAGCAGTTACAGGGAAAATCAGCCCCAGCATTTT. V gene TRBV6-4 combines with J gene TRBJ1-5; maybe TRBD1 (6 bases). Per the germline V gene, CDR1 is MRHNA and CDR2 is SNTAGT. The V end lost 5 bases, the J end lost 4 bases, and 9 bases lay between the germline ends. The CDR3 spans 13 residues.

This clone was seen a handful of times. V is TRBV5-1 and J is TRBJ1-1; a weak D match, TRBD1 (5 bases). In germline, CDR1 is SGHRS, CDR2 YFSETQ. The ends were cut back, 1 base at V and 5 bases at J, with 18 bases in the middle. The CDR3 runs to 16 residues. The CDR3 sequence is CASSLSGAGKWTEAFF. In DNA form, the CDR3 reads TGCGCCAGCAGCTTGTCTGGAGCAGGGAAGTGGACTGAAGCTTTCTTT.

V gene TRBV6-5 combines with J gene TRBJ1-2; the match to TRBD1 covers 9 bases. This CDR3 has 16 residues. V was pared by 0 bases and J by 4 bases, with 6 bases of the junction left unmatched. Germline values: CDR1 MNHEY, CDR2 SVGAGI. This CDR3 reads CASSYSGQGSLYGYTF. CDR3 sequence (DNA): TGTGCCAGCAGTTACTCGGGACAGGGTTCTCTCTATGGCTACACCTTC.

This chain links TRBV2 with TRBJ2-7; TRBD1 matches at 7 bases. This CDR3 has 14 amino acids. V lost 7 bases and J lost 1; bases outside the gene matches: 7. Germline V gene data show CDR1 as SNHLY and CDR2 as FYNNEI. The CDR3 is CASNRDRASYEQYF. The DNA of the CDR3 is TGTGCCAGCAACCGTGACAGGGCGTCCTACGAGCAGTACTTC. The full variable domain, in which reference TRBV2 and TRBJ2-7 provide the parts outside the CDR3, is EPEVTQTPSHQVTQMGQEVILRCVPISNHLYFYWYRQILGQKVEFLVSFYNNEISEKSEIFDDQFSVERPDGSNFTLKIRSTKLEDSAMYFCASNRDRASYEQYFGPGTRLTVT.

This chain joins TRBV18 and TRBJ2-2; 7 bases line up with TRBD2. This CDR3 is built from 17 residues. Germline V gene sequence: CDR1 KGHSH, CDR2 LQKENI. V lost 2 bases, J lost 5 bases, and 11 bases stayed unmatched. This CDR3 is CASSPAKTAGKTGELFF. Here the CDR3 DNA reads TGTGCCAGCTCACCAGCGAAGACAGCGGGGAAGACCGGGGAGCTGTTTTTT.

The rearrangement links TRBV7-9 to TRBJ2-1, with 8 bases aligning to TRBD1. CDR1 and CDR2 from the germline V gene are SEHNR and FQNEAQ (reference sequence). The V segment lost 4 bases and the J segment 8 bases; nucleotides outside the gene matches: 13. This CDR3 is 16 amino acids long. In DNA, the CDR3 is TGTGCCAGCAGCTCCGTTTGGACAGGGTTTAGGTATGAGCAGTTCTTC. Protein: CASSSVWTGFRYEQFF.

The table lists this clone with a few counts. The chain combines TRBV5-1 with TRBJ2-2; TRBD1 might be the D (6 bases). V lost 3 bases and J lost 4, with 13 bases in between. There are 15 residues in the CDR3. Germline loops: CDR1 SGHRS, CDR2 YFSETQ. The CDR3 protein is CASSYRDTFTGELFF. The CDR3 nucleotides read TGCGCCAGCAGCTATCGGGACACCTTCACCGGGGAGCTGTTTTTT.

The chain has TRBV5-1 and TRBJ2-3, with TRBD1 as a possible D gene (6 bases). This CDR3 is built from 13 residues. V was trimmed by 2 bases and J by 4 bases, leaving 8 bases between them. Looked up from germline, CDR1 is SGHRS and CDR2 is YFSETQ. The CDR3 here is CASSFNRADTQYF. CDR3 in DNA: TGCGCCAGCAGCTTTAACAGGGCAGATACGCAGTATTTT.

The chain employs TRBV7-7 and TRBJ2-1; possible D gene TRBD1, 6 bases. Trimming removed 4 bases from V and 6 bases from J, with 13 bases in between. The CDR3 has 14 residues. CDR1 and CDR2 from the germline V gene are SSHAT and FNYEAQ (reference sequence). The CDR3 loop reads CASSSGQLRNEQFF. The CDR3, as DNA: TGTGCCAGCAGCTCCGGACAGTTACGCAATGAGCAGTTCTTC.

This sequence joins TRBV6-6 and TRBJ1-5; TRBD1 agrees at 8 bases. With V trimmed by 7 bases and J by 3 bases, 5 bases remained unmatched. CDR3 size: 14 residues. Germline lookup yields CDR1 MNHNY and CDR2 SVGAGI (reference sequence). The CDR3 spells CASTGQGDNQPQHF. The CDR3 bases are TGTGCCAGCACAGGACAGGGCGACAATCAGCCCCAGCATTTT.

The chain couples TRBV28 to TRBJ2-5; D gene uncertain. Germline CDR1 reads MDHEN; CDR2 reads SYDVKM. V lost 6 bases and J 2 bases, leaving 10 bases between the germline ends. CDR3 length: 13 residues. DNA for the CDR3: TGTGCCAGCAGCTCCCCGGCTCAAGAGACCCAGTACTTC. Its protein is CASSSPAQETQYF.

This clone was detected only a few times. This same CDR3 is encoded by further DNA sequences in the sample. J is TRBJ1-5 and V is TRBV11-2; D is uncertain. V was clipped by 5 bases and J by 5 bases, with 10 bases between them. The germline CDR1 and CDR2 sequences are SGHAT and FQNNGV. The length of the CDR3 is 13 residues. DNA for the CDR3: TGTGCCAGCAGCCCAGACCGTTATCAGCCCCAGCATTTT. This sequence encodes CASSPDRYQPQHF.

The rearrangement joins TRBV7-8 to TRBJ1-5, with TRBD1 matching over 8 bases. With V trimmed by 6 bases and J by 5 bases, 6 bases remained unmatched. The CDR3 sequence is 14 residues long. In germline, CDR1 is SGHVS, CDR2 FQNEAQ. Written as DNA, the CDR3 is TGTGCCAGCAGACAGGGGGGAGGCGATCAGCCCCAGCATTTT. This encodes CASRQGGGDQPQHF.

The chain has TRBV7-9 and TRBJ2-2; D is uncertain. V lost 3 bases, J lost 4 bases, and 6 bases lay in between. Germline CDR1 SEHNR, CDR2 FQNEAQ (reference sequence). The CDR3 consists of 13 residues. CDR3 nucleotide sequence: TGTGCCAGCAGCTTCAGGTCCACCGGGGAGCTGTTTTTT. This translates into CASSFRSTGELFF.

The sample holds one count of this clone. The chain joins TRBV2 to TRBJ2-1; TRBD2 matches at 12 bases. The CDR3 extends over 15 amino acids. Losses at the gene ends were 4 bases for V and 8 bases for J; bases not matched to a gene: 6. CDR1 and CDR2 from the germline V gene are SNHLY and FYNNEI. This CDR3 reads CASSGVTSGSDEQFF. The CDR3 nucleotides read TGTGCCAGCAGTGGGGTGACTAGCGGGAGCGATGAGCAGTTCTTC.

This chain links TRBV5-6 with TRBJ1-1; TRBD1 aligns across 9 bases. CDR1 is SGHDT and CDR2 is YYEEEE in the germline V gene. The CDR3 spans 14 residues. After removal of 4 bases from V and 1 base from J, the junction contained 2 bases not matched to a gene. CDR3 bases: TGTGCCAGCAGCAGGGACAGGGCGAACACTGAAGCTTTCTTT. Protein product: CASSRDRANTEAFF.